This T cell receptor beta chain was retrieved from a study of shared clonotypes between healthy human individuals. The assay was immunoSEQ multiplex PCR, and TCRdb's table has in-frame clones only and misses some. Of around 600,000 clones in the sample, approximately 97% were seen once. This receptor was identified in a woman in her thirties in good health. Sequenced: naive CD4+ T cells sorted from blood. Subset in this sample: CD45RA+ positively selected.

The CDR3 nucleotides read TGTGCCAGCAGTTTGGACGGGGATACGCAGTATTTT. Amino acid sequence: CASSLDGDTQYF. J is TRBJ2-3 and V is TRBV28; D call uncertain. Germline V gene data show CDR1 as MDHEN and CDR2 as SYDVKM. V was shortened by 3 bases and J by 6 bases, with 7 bases between the two germline ends. This CDR3 region has 12 residues.